This paragraph reports one T cell receptor (beta chain). This entry belongs to a study of blood T cell repertoires in COVID-19. Study-wide background: From the United States, Italy and Spain came samples of acute and convalescent COVID-19. T cells, B-cell-depleted T cells, or PBMCs supplied cDNA or gDNA.

Sequenced by immunoSEQ multiplex PCR; TCRdb stores in-frame clones only, minus some. The sample has around 290,000 clones, 80% to 90% seen once. Germline V gene data show CDR1 as WSHSY and CDR2 as SAAADI. Trimming took 3 bases from V and 0 from J, leaving 17 bases between them. The CDR3 is 17 residues long. The receptor comes from a man aged 35 to 55 with acute or convalescent COVID-19. V is TRBV10-2 and J is TRBJ1-2, with D possibly TRBD1 on 6 matching bases. Sequencing input: peripheral blood. The CDR3 DNA is TGCGCCAGCAGTGACCCCATCACAGGGAACTCTAACTATGGCTACACCTTC. Amino acid sequence: CASSDPITGNSNYGYTF.